One T cell receptor beta chain is described in this entry. This CDR3 region has 17 residues. Losses at the gene ends were 6 bases for V and 1 base for J; bases not matched to a gene: 6. Germline V gene sequence: CDR1 LNHDA, CDR2 SQIVND (reference sequence). In the original workflow: Cell counts per sample came from amplifying reference gene primers. Sequencing was performed with immunoSEQ multiplex PCR; in TCRdb, only in-frame clones are kept and a portion is missing. From that table come the V and J calls and clone size; the DNA was used to work out D and trimming. The table has around 100,000 clones, 80% to 95% seen once; the top ten hold roughly 1.9%. The sample originates from a study of blood T cell repertoires in COVID-19. Whole-study context: Some COVID-19 samples were acute and others convalescent; all came from the United States, Italy and Spain.

Seattle patients were enrolled while actively infected and followed longitudinally. Input material: peripheral blood. The chain is built from TRBV19 and TRBJ2-3; 14 positions match TRBD2. This TCR was sampled from a woman aged 50 to 60 with COVID-19, enrolled during active disease. In DNA, the CDR3 is TGTGCCAGTAGGAGACTAGCGGGGGGGCGGGGCACAGATACGCAGTATTTT. It is translated as CASRRLAGGRGTDTQYF.